Listed below are T cell receptor beta chains from one sample, sequenced in a study of cytomegalovirus exposure and HLA in healthy donors. Clones were read by immunoSEQ multiplex PCR, and TCRdb kept only the in-frame ones, dropping some. The sample includes some 160,000 clones, roughly four fifths of them seen just once. Specimen: PBMCs. Receptors originate from a woman in her fifties or sixties in good health and CMV-seronegative. CDR3s include the opening cysteine and the closing phenylalanine or tryptophan. Fields, in order: J gene, V gene, D gene, clone size, CDR3 DNA, CDR3 protein. A D gene is named only where the DNA matches it firmly. Size is omitted from some rows. Given values are once, few, many or a class for expanded clones.

>TRBJ1-5|TRBV7-8|.|.
TGTGCCAGCAGCTTATATCTTCAGCCCCAGCATTTT
CASSLYLQPQHF
>TRBJ2-2|TRBV5-1|TRBD2|.
TGCGCCAGCAGCTTGGGAGCGGGAGCGGCCGGGGAGCTGTTTTTT
CASSLGAGAAGELFF
>TRBJ1-5|TRBV28|.|.
TGTGCCGGTCAGGATTCCAATCAGCCCCAGCATTTT
CAGQDSNQPQHF
>TRBJ1-1|TRBV28|TRBD1|.
TGTGCCAGCAGTTTATTACAGGGGGCTCTGAACACTGAAGCTTTCTTT
CASSLLQGALNTEAFF
>TRBJ1-2|TRBV5-6|.|.
TGTGCCAGCAGCTTGGCGTCAGGGATCTCTGGCTACACCTTC
CASSLASGISGYTF
>TRBJ2-3|TRBV5-4|.|.
TGTGCCAGCAGTCCGGTGGCTTCCCGGGGTACGCAGTATTTT
CASSPVASRGTQYF
>TRBJ1-4|TRBV9|TRBD1|.
TGTGCCAGCAGCGTAGCTACAGGGGTATCTGAAAAACTGTTTTTT
CASSVATGVSEKLFF
>TRBJ2-7|TRBV28|TRBD1|few
TGTGCCAGCAGTCCACCGGGACAGGGGTCCTACGAGCAGTACTTC
CASSPPGQGSYEQYF
>TRBJ1-2|TRBV5-1|.|few
TGCGCCAGCAGCTTACAACAGAACTATGGCTACACCTTC
CASSLQQNYGYTF
>TRBJ1-1|TRBV5-6|.|.
TGTGCCAGCAGCTTGGCCGGGAGAATTGAAGCTTTCTTT
CASSLAGRIEAFF
>TRBJ2-6|TRBV10-3|TRBD2|.
TGTGCCATCAGGCGAGGCGGGGGTGGCCCTTCTGGGGCCAACGTCCTGACTTTC
CAIRRGGGGPSGANVLTF
>TRBJ2-1|TRBV2|TRBD1|.
TGTGCCAGCACCGGACAGGGCCGGAGCGGTGAGCAGTTCTTC
CASTGQGRSGEQFF
>TRBJ2-7|TRBV11-2|.|.
TGTGCCAGCAGCTTACACCTAGCCTTGAACGAGCAGTACTTC
CASSLHLALNEQYF